Listed below are T cell receptor beta chains from one sample, sequenced in a study of T-cell reconstitution after alpha-beta-depleted transplantation in children. Using its own MiXCR run on the PCR reads, TCRdb lists one record per CDR3 protein. The profile shows about 580,000 distinct CDR3 sequences, more than 20% of them singletons. Sequences were derived from PBMCs, mostly from graft donor cells, sampled 360 days after TCRalphabeta/CD19-depleted stem cell transplant. These TCRs come from a boy in the first two years of life who had a stem cell transplant for acute myeloid leukemia, so the T cells may come from the graft donor. Each CDR3 is given with its conserved first and last residue. A D gene is named only where the DNA matches it firmly. Expanded clones are given a class, and other clones once, few, many or no size at all.

d_call: -; v_call: TRBV20-1; clone_size: -; j_call: TRBJ2-3; cdr3_aa: CSAHRGGGARTDTQYF; cdr3_nt: TGCAGTGCCCACAGAGGAGGGGGCGCGAGGACAGATACGCAGTATTTT
d_call: -; v_call: TRBV7-9; clone_size: -; j_call: TRBJ2-1; cdr3_aa: CASRTDYNEQFF; cdr3_nt: TGTGCCAGCCGGACAGACTACAATGAGCAGTTCTTC
d_call: TRBD1; v_call: TRBV4-3; clone_size: many; j_call: TRBJ1-1; cdr3_aa: CASSRAEDRDTEAFF; cdr3_nt: TGCGCCAGCAGCCGGGCCGAGGACAGGGACACTGAAGCTTTCTTT
d_call: -; v_call: TRBV6-5; clone_size: -; j_call: TRBJ2-1; cdr3_aa: CASSYVGGFDEQFF; cdr3_nt: TGTGCCAGCAGTTATGTAGGGGGTTTCGATGAGCAGTTCTTC
d_call: -; v_call: TRBV7-8; clone_size: -; j_call: TRBJ2-5; cdr3_aa: CASSFPGRRHQETQYF; cdr3_nt: TGTGCCAGCAGCTTTCCTGGACGGAGACACCAAGAGACCCAGTACTTC
d_call: TRBD2; v_call: TRBV9; clone_size: -; j_call: TRBJ2-1; cdr3_aa: CASSVASGGGLWSYNEQFF; cdr3_nt: TGTGCCAGCAGCGTAGCTAGCGGGGGGGGCCTTTGGTCCTACAATGAGCAGTTCTTC
d_call: -; v_call: TRBV7-2; clone_size: -; j_call: TRBJ2-7; cdr3_aa: CASSLRRGAGEQYF; cdr3_nt: TGTGCCAGCAGCTTACGTCGGGGGGCCGGCGAGCAGTACTTC
d_call: TRBD2; v_call: TRBV20-1; clone_size: few; j_call: TRBJ2-7; cdr3_aa: CSARDRGAGVYEQYF; cdr3_nt: TGCAGTGCTAGAGACCGAGGAGCGGGGGTATACGAGCAGTACTTC
d_call: -; v_call: TRBV3-1; clone_size: -; j_call: TRBJ2-1; cdr3_aa: CASSRLPNEQFF; cdr3_nt: TGTGCCAGCAGCCGCCTACCCAATGAGCAGTTCTTC
d_call: TRBD2; v_call: TRBV29-1; clone_size: -; j_call: TRBJ2-3; cdr3_aa: CSVEKRGGPGATDTQYF; cdr3_nt: TGCAGCGTTGAGAAGCGGGGGGGCCCGGGAGCAACAGATACGCAGTATTTT
d_call: -; v_call: TRBV20-1; clone_size: many; j_call: TRBJ1-3; cdr3_aa: CSASSDAGGNTIYF; cdr3_nt: TGCAGTGCCTCGTCAGACGCAGGAGGAAACACCATATATTTT
d_call: -; v_call: TRBV12-3/TRBV12-4; clone_size: once; j_call: TRBJ2-2; cdr3_aa: CASNPGGANTGELFF; cdr3_nt: TGTGCCAGCAATCCCGGAGGGGCGAACACCGGGGAGCTGTTTTTT
d_call: TRBD1; v_call: TRBV15; clone_size: many; j_call: TRBJ2-7; cdr3_aa: CATSRDFPGQRVSYEQYF; cdr3_nt: TGTGCCACCAGCAGAGATTTCCCGGGACAGAGAGTTTCCTACGAGCAGTACTTC
d_call: -; v_call: TRBV7-9; clone_size: many; j_call: TRBJ1-1; cdr3_aa: CASSRGGSEAFF; cdr3_nt: TGTGCCAGCAGTCGGGGTGGGAGTGAAGCTTTCTTT
d_call: TRBD1; v_call: TRBV12-3/TRBV12-4; clone_size: many; j_call: TRBJ1-1; cdr3_aa: CASSRRGLRTEAFF; cdr3_nt: TGTGCCAGCAGCCGCAGGGGGTTGAGAACTGAAGCTTTCTTT
d_call: -; v_call: TRBV7-2; clone_size: many; j_call: TRBJ2-1; cdr3_aa: CASTSLGGPYNEQFF; cdr3_nt: TGTGCCAGCACCTCCCTCGGGGGCCCGTACAATGAGCAGTTCTTC
d_call: -; v_call: TRBV20-1; clone_size: -; j_call: TRBJ2-2; cdr3_aa: CSAKARGANTGELFF; cdr3_nt: TGCAGTGCTAAAGCAAGGGGCGCGAACACCGGGGAGCTGTTTTTT
d_call: -; v_call: TRBV20-1; clone_size: -; j_call: TRBJ2-1; cdr3_aa: CSARDGTGSSSYNEQFF; cdr3_nt: TGCAGTGCTAGAGACGGGACTGGGTCGAGCTCCTACAATGAGCAGTTCTTC
d_call: -; v_call: TRBV6-4; clone_size: -; j_call: TRBJ2-7; cdr3_aa: CASSDSGTSGEQYF; cdr3_nt: TGTGCCAGCAGTGACTCGGGAACGAGCGGCGAGCAGTACTTC
d_call: -; v_call: TRBV29-1; clone_size: -; j_call: TRBJ2-3; cdr3_aa: CSVDPQLDTQYF; cdr3_nt: TGCAGCGTTGACCCCCAGTTAGATACGCAGTATTTT
d_call: -; v_call: TRBV4-3; clone_size: -; j_call: TRBJ2-5; cdr3_aa: CASSQEVRQETQYF; cdr3_nt: TGCGCCAGCAGCCAAGAGGTCAGACAAGAGACCCAGTACTTC
d_call: -; v_call: TRBV6-2/TRBV6-3; clone_size: few; j_call: TRBJ1-1; cdr3_aa: CASSDRYTEAFF; cdr3_nt: TGTGCCAGCAGTGACCGTTACACTGAAGCTTTCTTT
d_call: -; v_call: TRBV6-4; clone_size: few; j_call: TRBJ2-5; cdr3_aa: CASIPGPQETQYF; cdr3_nt: TGTGCCAGCATTCCGGGCCCCCAAGAGACCCAGTACTTC
d_call: TRBD2; v_call: TRBV7-2; clone_size: few; j_call: TRBJ2-1; cdr3_aa: CASSHTSGDHNEQFF; cdr3_nt: TGTGCCAGCAGTCATACTAGCGGGGACCACAATGAGCAGTTCTTC
d_call: -; v_call: TRBV5-5; clone_size: -; j_call: TRBJ1-1; cdr3_aa: CASSFLPKSSMNTEAFF; cdr3_nt: TGTGCCAGCAGCTTCCTCCCGAAAAGTAGTATGAACACTGAAGCTTTCTTT
d_call: TRBD1; v_call: TRBV7-9; clone_size: many; j_call: TRBJ1-1; cdr3_aa: CASRQTGMNTEAFF; cdr3_nt: TGTGCCAGCAGACAGACAGGGATGAACACTGAAGCTTTCTTT
d_call: -; v_call: TRBV20-1; clone_size: -; j_call: TRBJ1-2; cdr3_aa: CSASPFVENYGYTF; cdr3_nt: TGCAGTGCTAGCCCCTTCGTAGAAAACTATGGCTACACCTTC
d_call: -; v_call: TRBV7-2; clone_size: many; j_call: TRBJ2-1; cdr3_aa: CASSLRIGASSYNEQFF; cdr3_nt: TGTGCCAGCAGCCTTCGAATCGGGGCGTCATCCTACAATGAGCAGTTCTTC
d_call: TRBD2; v_call: TRBV27; clone_size: many; j_call: TRBJ2-5; cdr3_aa: CASSPGLVVPIAGTQYF; cdr3_nt: TGTGCCAGCAGCCCGGGACTAGTGGTACCTATCGCGGGGACCCAGTACTTC